A selection of T cell receptor beta chains follows, all from one sample in a study of T cell repertoires in cytomegalovirus infection. Their specific antigens are unknown. TCRdb called the reads again in MiXCR, with one record for every CDR3 protein. Of hundreds of thousands of distinct CDR3 sequences listed, roughly 36% are singletons. The input for sequencing was cultured PBMCs, taken from culture after CMV antigen stimulation. The receptors were gathered from a human donor in good health (CMV status not recorded). Some clones in this sample may be carry-over from other donors' samples. Each CDR3 is given with its conserved first and last residue. The D gene is left open where the match is weak. Part of the rows lack a size; the others show once, few, many or a class for expanded clones.

TGTGCCAGTAGTATCCCAGGATTTGTCACTGAAGCTTTCTTT | CASSIPGFVTEAFF | TRBJ1-1 | TRBV19 | NA | many
TGTGCCAGCAGTGATCGGGACAGGGAGGGCACTGAAGCTTTCTTT | CASSDRDREGTEAFF | TRBJ1-1 | TRBV6-2/TRBV6-3 | TRBD1 | NA
TGTGCCAGCGGCCAGGTGCCGCGGTCCTCTGGAAACACCATATATTTT | CASGQVPRSSGNTIYF | TRBJ1-3 | TRBV7-9 | NA | NA
TGTGCCAGCAGCGCGACTAGCGGGAGTGTAGAGCAGTACTTC | CASSATSGSVEQYF | TRBJ2-7 | TRBV11-2 | TRBD2 | NA
TGTGCCAGCGGATTCACTAGCGGACAAGAGACCCAGTACTTC | CASGFTSGQETQYF | TRBJ2-5 | TRBV6-2/TRBV6-3 | TRBD2 | NA
TGTGCCAGCAGCTTAGCCGCAGGCGGTTACACTGAAGCTTTCTTT | CASSLAAGGYTEAFF | TRBJ1-1 | TRBV7-2 | NA | many
TGTGCCAGCAGTCTACACGCAGAGGGGTCCTACGAGCAGTACTTC | CASSLHAEGSYEQYF | TRBJ2-7 | TRBV4-1 | NA | NA
TGTGCCAGCAGCGGGACAGTAGATACGCAGTATTTT | CASSGTVDTQYF | TRBJ2-3 | TRBV9 | NA | NA
TGCAGCGCCTCAGAGCCCTACGAGCAGTACTTC | CSASEPYEQYF | TRBJ2-7 | TRBV29-1 | NA | NA
TGCAGCACCAAACGGGACAGGGGTCCAGCGGGAGGGCTTACGGATACGCAGTATTTT | CSTKRDRGPAGGLTDTQYF | TRBJ2-3 | TRBV29-1 | NA | NA
TGCGCCAGCAGCATAACGGGACAGGAGAACACTGAAGCTTTCTTT | CASSITGQENTEAFF | TRBJ1-1 | TRBV5-1 | TRBD1 | NA
TGTGCCAGCAGTGTCCACCTGTACGAGCAGTACTTC | CASSVHLYEQYF | TRBJ2-7 | TRBV6-1 | NA | NA
TGCAGCGTTGAAGATCAGGGAACCACAGATACGCAGTATTTT | CSVEDQGTTDTQYF | TRBJ2-3 | TRBV29-1 | NA | NA
TGTGCTAGTGGTACTACTAACGAGCGGGAGCAGTTCTTC | CASGTTNEREQFF | TRBJ2-1 | TRBV12-5 | NA | NA
TGTGCCAGCGGTCGGCTAGCGGGGGGCAATGAGCAGTTCTTC | CASGRLAGGNEQFF | TRBJ2-1 | TRBV28 | TRBD2 | few
TGCGCCAGCAGCCTTAGCGGGAGGTTAGGCAATGAGCAGTTCTTC | CASSLSGRLGNEQFF | TRBJ2-1 | TRBV4-3 | TRBD2 | NA
TGTGCCAGCAGTCGCGCCTCGAGGGCAGCCGACGAGCAGTACTTC | CASSRASRAADEQYF | TRBJ2-7 | TRBV6-1 | NA | NA
TGCGCCAGCAGTCCCTCCTCCGACGCTGAGCAGTTCTTC | CASSPSSDAEQFF | TRBJ2-1 | TRBV5-1 | NA | NA
TGTGCCAGCAGCGTAGAAAGATGGACGGCGAGTGAAGCTTTCTTT | CASSVERWTASEAFF | TRBJ1-1 | TRBV7-2 | NA | few
TGTGCCAGCAGTTACTCGAGTCAGGGGAACACAGATACGCAGTATTTT | CASSYSSQGNTDTQYF | TRBJ2-3 | TRBV6-5 | NA | few
TGTGCCAGCACCCGGGACGGAACCACCGGGGAGCTGTTTTTT | CASTRDGTTGELFF | TRBJ2-2 | TRBV7-8 | NA | NA
TGCAGTGCTAGAGCCCCGGGACAGGAAAAACTGTTTTTT | CSARAPGQEKLFF | TRBJ1-4 | TRBV20-1 | TRBD1 | NA
TGTGCCAGCACCCCCCGGGGGGCGACGGGGGAGCAGTACTTC | CASTPRGATGEQYF | TRBJ2-7 | TRBV7-2 | NA | few
TGTGCCACCAGTGATAGGAATCGACAGGGGCAAAATGAGCAGTTCTTC | CATSDRNRQGQNEQFF | TRBJ2-1 | TRBV24-1 | TRBD1 | NA
TGTGCCAGCAGTTTCCAGGGGAACAATGAGCAGTTCTTC | CASSFQGNNEQFF | TRBJ2-1 | TRBV12-3/TRBV12-4 | NA | NA
TGTGCCAGCAGTTACGGGGGCCGGGAGCTGTTTTTT | CASSYGGRELFF | TRBJ2-2 | TRBV6-6 | NA | NA
TGCAGTGCTAGAGACCGCCTCAGGGGGTATTGGTACAATGAGCAGTTCTTC | CSARDRLRGYWYNEQFF | TRBJ2-1 | TRBV20-1 | TRBD1 | NA
TGTGCCAGCAGCTGGGGTCTGTCTACAGGTCGCGGGGAGCTGTTTTTT | CASSWGLSTGRGELFF | TRBJ2-2 | TRBV6-6 | NA | few
TGTGCCAGCAGCTTCCCGGGATCGTACCAAGAGACCCAGTACTTC | CASSFPGSYQETQYF | TRBJ2-5 | TRBV5-5 | NA | NA
TGTGCCAGCAGCTTAAGATATCGGACTAGCGGACCCAATGAGCAGTTCTTC | CASSLRYRTSGPNEQFF | TRBJ2-1 | TRBV7-8 | TRBD2 | many
TGTGCCAGCAGCCGATCGGGGACAGGGGTCGCCGGGGAGCTGTTTTTT | CASSRSGTGVAGELFF | TRBJ2-2 | TRBV7-9 | TRBD1 | NA
TGTGCCAGCAGCTTAGACGGGACGGCTGGCTATGGCTACACCTTC | CASSLDGTAGYGYTF | TRBJ1-2 | TRBV7-9 | NA | once
TGTGCCAGCAGGGAGGGTACACTCTTCCGTTTT | CASREGTLFRF | TRBJ1-5 | TRBV2 | NA | NA
TGTGCCAGCGACAGTACAGGGGAGTATGGCTACACCTTC | CASDSTGEYGYTF | TRBJ1-2 | TRBV7-2 | TRBD1 | few
TGTGCCAGCAGTTTTGGTCGGAGCACAGATACGCAGTATTTT | CASSFGRSTDTQYF | TRBJ2-3 | TRBV12-3/TRBV12-4 | NA | few
TGTGCCAGCTCACCAGCCCGATCTGAACAGCAGTACTTC | CASSPARSEQQYF | TRBJ2-7 | TRBV18 | NA | NA
TGCGCCAGCAGCCAAGATGCGGCGCGACCCACCTTCACAGATACGCAGTATTTT | CASSQDAARPTFTDTQYF | TRBJ2-3 | TRBV4-3 | NA | NA
TGTGCCATCAGTGGGGGACGGAGTCGCTACGAGCAGTACTTC | CAISGGRSRYEQYF | TRBJ2-7 | TRBV10-3 | NA | few
TGTGCCAGCGGGGGGGGCAACGGGGAGCTGTTTTTT | CASGGGNGELFF | TRBJ2-2 | TRBV12-3/TRBV12-4 | NA | few
TGTGCCAGCAGCGAGTACTCTGGAAACACCATATATTTT | CASSEYSGNTIYF | TRBJ1-3 | TRBV5-5 | NA | NA
TGTGCCAGCACTAGGACAGGGCTGGGCCAAGAGACCCAGTACTTC | CASTRTGLGQETQYF | TRBJ2-5 | TRBV6-1 | TRBD1 | NA
TGCGCCAGCAGCGTGAGCGGGAGCTGGGAAGAGACCCAGTACTTC | CASSVSGSWEETQYF | TRBJ2-5 | TRBV5-1 | TRBD2 | NA
TGTGCCATCAGCCGTGATTTTTCGGGCAATCAGCCCCAGCATTTT | CAISRDFSGNQPQHF | TRBJ1-5 | TRBV10-3 | NA | few
TGCAGTGCTAGAGGAGCGGGGCCGAATCAGCCCCAGCATTTT | CSARGAGPNQPQHF | TRBJ1-5 | TRBV20-1 | NA | NA
TGTGCCAGCAGTTTCCTGCGGGGGGTTTACGAGCAGTACTTC | CASSFLRGVYEQYF | TRBJ2-7 | TRBV27 | TRBD2 | NA
TGTGCCAGTCTGGGGGGCTCAACGGCCGAGCAGTACTTC | CASLGGSTAEQYF | TRBJ2-7 | TRBV7-9 | NA | NA
TGTGCCAGCAGCTTGGTAGACTTAGGCAGAGCTTTCTTT | CASSLVDLGRAFF | TRBJ1-1 | TRBV7-2 | NA | NA
TGTGCCAGCAGCTTAGAGTCAATAGCGGGAGGAAACAATGAGCAGTTCTTC | CASSLESIAGGNNEQFF | TRBJ2-1 | TRBV11-2 | TRBD2 | NA
TGTGCCAGCAGCTTAGTTACAGGGTACTACAATGAGCAGTTCTTC | CASSLVTGYYNEQFF | TRBJ2-1 | TRBV7-2 | NA | NA
TGTGCCGGGTGGACAGGGGAGCCAAACGAGCAGTACTTC | CAGWTGEPNEQYF | TRBJ2-7 | TRBV19 | TRBD1 | few
TGTGCCAGCAGCTCTGGGGCAGGCTGGAGCTACGAGCAGTACTTC | CASSSGAGWSYEQYF | TRBJ2-7 | TRBV6-6 | NA | NA
TGTGCCAGCAGCTTAGATCAAGGGAGTAGAGCAGCTTTCTTT | CASSLDQGSRAAFF | TRBJ1-1 | TRBV7-4 | NA | NA
TGTGCCAGCAGCCGTTATAATCCCTCTGAAGCTTTCTTT | CASSRYNPSEAFF | TRBJ1-1 | TRBV7-2 | NA | NA
TGTGCCAGCAGTGAAGTGTTGGGGTTCGGCTATGGCTACACCTTC | CASSEVLGFGYGYTF | TRBJ1-2 | TRBV2 | NA | once
TGCAGTGCTAGAAGGGCGGGAATCGGCACTGAAGCTTTCTTT | CSARRAGIGTEAFF | TRBJ1-1 | TRBV20-1 | NA | NA
TGTGCCAGCAGCCCAGGGGACAGGGGTAGAGGCTACACCTTC | CASSPGDRGRGYTF | TRBJ1-2 | TRBV7-8 | TRBD1 | NA
TGTGCCAGCAGCAACCAAGAGATCCAGTACTTC | CASSNQEIQYF | TRBJ2-5 | TRBV7-9 | NA | NA
TGTGCCAGCAGCTTAGATCTGGACTTCACCGGGGAGCTGTTTTTT | CASSLDLDFTGELFF | TRBJ2-2 | TRBV11-2 | NA | NA
TGTGCCAGCGCTACAGGGCCCTATGGCTACACCTTC | CASATGPYGYTF | TRBJ1-2 | TRBV5-6 | NA | NA
TGTGCCAGCAGCCAACACAGACCTAATTCACCCCTCCACTTT | CASSQHRPNSPLHF | TRBJ1-6 | TRBV16 | NA | NA